The 13 T cell receptor beta chains listed next were all sequenced from one sample in a study of monozygotic twins with inflammatory bowel disease (dated by TCRdb to about 2019). The library was made by 5' RACE. Data came from an Illumina HiSeq 2500. Each CDR3 protein sequence appears as one entry after TCRdb reprocessed the reads, and no DNA is included. The sample's own table lists about 210,000 distinct CDR3 sequences. Around 1.5% of the sample belongs to the ten largest clones. The specimen was blood. The receptors here all came from a human donor with ulcerative colitis or Crohn's disease, or a healthy co-twin of an affected twin (not recorded which).

V and J are TRBV11-2 and TRBJ1-3; the D gene TCRdb calls, TRBD1, cannot be checked with no DNA. This CDR3 is built from 13 residues. Germline values: CDR1 SGHAT, CDR2 FQNNGV. CDR3 sequence reads: CASSPGIGNTIYF.

The genes are TRBV6-5 and TRBJ1-1; TCRdb's D call of TRBD1 is untestable without DNA. CDR1 is MNHEY and CDR2 is SVGAGI in the germline V gene. The CDR3 loop spans 13 amino acids. The CDR3 sequence: CASSYTGDGRAFF.

The chain employs TRBV6-1 and TRBJ2-5; TCRdb picks TRBD1, but there is no DNA to check that call. The V gene's germline CDR1 is MNHNS and CDR2 SASEGT. CDR3 length: 14 amino acids. The CDR3: CASRSYRGQETQYF.

This CDR3 reads CSARVRAHEQYF. The chain recombines TRBV20-1 with TRBJ2-7; TCRdb calls TRBD1, which cannot be checked without DNA. CDR1 DFQATT and CDR2 SNEGSKA come from the germline V gene (reference sequence). The CDR3 consists of 12 residues.

The gene calls are TRBV18 and TRBJ1-4. The CDR3 loop spans 15 amino acids. The germline CDR1 and CDR2 sequences are KGHSH and LQKENI. The CDR3 spells CASSIQSLTNEKLFF.

V gene TRBV2 combines with J gene TRBJ2-4; with no DNA, the TCRdb D assignment of TRBD1 cannot be verified. Germline CDR1 is SNHLY and CDR2 is FYNNEI. The CDR3 loop spans 12 amino acids. CDR3 amino acids: CASSVAGWGSYF.

The rearrangement links TRBV28 to TRBJ1-3; checking the TCRdb D call of TRBD1 is not possible without DNA. The CDR3 has 14 residues. In germline, CDR1 is MDHEN, CDR2 SYDVKM. CDR3 sequence: CATIQGNSGNTIYF.

This chain links TRBV12-3 or TRBV12-4 with TRBJ2-3; TCRdb indicates TRBD1, and absent DNA this call remains unverified. CDR3 length: 16 residues. The CDR3 reads CASSSPTGAAQGTQYF.

The V gene is TRBV12-3 or TRBV12-4, the J gene TRBJ2-7. The CDR3 is made up of 13 amino acids. CDR3 in amino acids: CASSFHPTYEQYF.

This chain links TRBV5-1 with TRBJ2-3; TCRdb names TRBD2, which stays unverified in the absence of DNA. Germline V gene lookup returns CDR1 SGHRS and CDR2 YFSETQ. The CDR3 totals 17 residues. The CDR3 sequence: CASSLDGFSGGTDTQYF.

The chain carries TRBV20-1 and TRBJ1-2. Germline CDR1 is DFQATT and CDR2 is SNEGSKA (reference sequence). The CDR3 contains 15 residues. The CDR3 is CSARDGGQAASGYTF.

The rearrangement uses TRBV5-1 and TRBJ2-3; with no DNA, the TCRdb D assignment of TRBD2 cannot be verified. The germline gives CDR1 SGHRS, CDR2 YFSETQ. CDR3 length: 17 residues. The CDR3: CASSRLDGGPTWDTQYF. Variable domain in full (rest from reference TRBV5-1 and TRBJ2-3): KAGVTQTPRYLIKTRGQQVTLSCSPISGHRSVSWYQQTPGQGLQFLFEYFSETQRNKGNFPGRFSGRQFSNSRSEMNVSTLELGDSALYLCASSRLDGGPTWDTQYFGPGTRLTVL.

The V gene is TRBV5-4, the J gene TRBJ2-2; TCRdb picks TRBD1, but there is no DNA to check that call. CDR3 length: 17 residues. CDR1 is SGHNT and CDR2 is YYREEE in the germline V gene (reference sequence). The CDR3 region is CASSFATRGSNTGELFF. Full variable domain (missing parts from reference TRBV5-4 and TRBJ2-2): ETGVTQSPTHLIKTRGQQVTLRCSSQSGHNTVSWYQQALGQGPQFIFQYYREEENGRGNFPPRFSGLQFPNYSSELNVNALELDDSALYLCASSFATRGSNTGELFFGEGSRLTVL.